A single sample gave rise to the 32 T cell receptor beta chains below, sequenced in a study of immune cell composition in non-small cell lung cancer. Normal lung was sampled as far from the tumour as possible, at least 3 cm. Assay: immunoSEQ multiplex PCR; the TCRdb copy retains only in-frame clones and omits some. The repertoire holds roughly 9,500 clones, with roughly 80% as singletons. The sequencing sample was made of non-adjacent lung tissue. Every receptor here comes from a human donor with non-small cell lung cancer.

This chain connects TRBV19 to TRBJ2-3; D is undetermined. V lost 4 bases, J lost 12 bases, and 11 bases lay in between. The CDR3 has 11 residues. The germline V gene encodes CDR1 LNHDA and CDR2 SQIVND (reference sequence). The CDR3 coding sequence is TGTGCCAGTAGTACAGACATAGCACAGTATTTT. It translates to CASSTDIAQYF.

There are a few counts of this clone. This chain connects TRBV29-1 to TRBJ1-1, with a tentative D call TRBD1 (6 bases). V dropped 7 bases and J dropped 5 bases, with 14 bases sitting between them. Germline loops: CDR1 SQVTM, CDR2 ANQGSEA. This CDR3 contains 12 residues. The CDR3 reads CSATGSGTEAFF. The CDR3 nucleotides are TGCAGCGCTACAGGGTCGGGGACTGAAGCTTTCTTT.

The chain employs TRBV5-1 and TRBJ2-1; tentatively, D is TRBD1 (5 bases). The V end lost 4 bases, the J end lost 0 bases, and 11 bases lay between the germline ends. Germline values: CDR1 SGHRS, CDR2 YFSETQ. The CDR3 sequence is 15 residues long. As DNA, the CDR3 is TGCGCCAGCAGCACTTACAGGAGCTCCTACAATGAGCAGTTCTTC. It is translated as CASSTYRSSYNEQFF.

V is TRBV27 and J is TRBJ2-7; D is uncertain. Germline V gene data show CDR1 as MNHEY and CDR2 as SMNVEV (reference sequence). Trimming shortened V by 8 bases and J by 6 bases, and 14 bases separated the two germline ends. The CDR3 has 12 residues. The DNA of the CDR3 is TGTGCCAGCCGCTCCGCAGTCGGCGAGCAGTACTTC. This codes for CASRSAVGEQYF.

V gene TRBV28 combines with J gene TRBJ1-3; D may be TRBD1 (5 bases). Germline CDR1 MDHEN, CDR2 SYDVKM. Trimming shortened V by 6 bases and J by 0 bases, and 12 bases separated the two germline ends. The CDR3 runs to 15 residues. CDR3 nucleotides: TGTGCCAGCAGCTTACAGGAGTTCTCTGGAAACACCATATATTTT. Encoded protein: CASSLQEFSGNTIYF.

This chain links TRBV28 with TRBJ2-5; either TRBD1 or TRBD2 may fit D (6 bases each). The length of the CDR3 is 13 residues. Germline CDR1 and CDR2: MDHEN and SYDVKM. Trimming took 5 bases from V and 6 from J, leaving 13 bases between them. CDR3 amino acids: CASSPFGGKTQYF. For the CDR3, the DNA is TGTGCCAGCAGTCCCTTCGGGGGCAAGACCCAGTACTTC.

This clone occurred a few times. This rearrangement joins TRBV6-5 to TRBJ2-5, with D perhaps matching TRBD2 (6 bases). Per the germline V gene, CDR1 is MNHEY and CDR2 is SVGAGI. V gave up 4 bases and J gave up 14 bases, with 14 bases separating them. This CDR3 region has 11 residues. The CDR3 here is CASSWGTYTYF. For the CDR3, the DNA is TGTGCCAGCAGTTGGGGGACTTACACTTACTTC.

The J gene is TRBJ1-6, the V gene TRBV28; D is uncertain. Trimming shortened V by 2 bases and J by 7 bases, and 3 bases separated the two germline ends. The CDR3 sequence is 12 residues long. Germline V gene lookup returns CDR1 MDHEN and CDR2 SYDVKM. CDR3 bases: TGTGCCAGCAGTTTAGGCAATTCACCCCTCCACTTT. The encoded protein is CASSLGNSPLHF.

The genes are TRBV19 and TRBJ2-1, with 12 bases that match TRBD2. V was pared by 5 bases and J by 3 bases, with 14 bases of the junction left unmatched. The CDR3 extends over 19 amino acids. Germline V gives CDR1 LNHDA, CDR2 SQIVND (reference sequence). The CDR3 DNA sequence: TGTGCCAGTAGTCCTGGGCTTCTAGCGGGAGGGCCTGTCTACAATGAGCAGTTCTTC. Translated: CASSPGLLAGGPVYNEQFF.

The V call is TRBV9, the J call TRBJ2-7, with D uncertain. Deletions cut 2 bases from V and 0 bases from J, with 6 bases between. Germline CDR1 and CDR2: SGDLS and YYNGEE. This CDR3 contains 13 residues. Here the CDR3 reads CASSVDDSYEQYF. The CDR3 DNA reads TGTGCCAGCAGCGTTGACGACTCCTACGAGCAGTACTTC.

The chain combines TRBV28 with TRBJ1-2; D is perhaps TRBD1 (6 bases). V lost 2 bases, J lost 4 bases, and 20 bases lay in between. CDR3 length: 17 residues. Germline CDR1 and CDR2: MDHEN and SYDVKM. CDR3 amino acids: CASSLQPMGGRGYGYTF. The CDR3 region has the DNA TGTGCCAGCAGTTTACAGCCCATGGGGGGGCGCGGCTATGGCTACACCTTC.

The CDR3 is CARSHPGNYGYTF. The DNA of the CDR3 is TGTGCCAGAAGCCACCCGGGGAACTATGGCTACACCTTC. This chain links TRBV5-3 with TRBJ1-2; D unclear. TRBV5-3 is sorted into the ORF group, with uncertain function. The V gene lost 4 bases and the J gene lost 2 bases, with 9 bases spanning the gap. The CDR3 spans 13 residues.

Within the sample, this clone is medium-sized. The V and J genes are TRBV6-4 and TRBJ1-5, with D unclear. The CDR3 consists of 16 residues. Germline V gives CDR1 MRHNA, CDR2 SNTAGT. V gave up 1 base and J gave up 1 base, with 11 bases separating them. In nucleotides, the CDR3 is TGTGCCAGCAGTGACTTGACACTTCCCAGCAATCAGCCCCAGCATTTT. Translated: CASSDLTLPSNQPQHF.

This sequence joins TRBV2 and TRBJ2-1; no firm D call. V was trimmed by 5 bases and J by 8 bases, leaving 13 bases between them. CDR3 length equals 13 residues. Germline V gene sequence: CDR1 SNHLY, CDR2 FYNNEI. The CDR3 DNA sequence: TGTGCCAGCAGTTGGGGTAACTCGGATGAGCAGTTCTTC. Translation: CASSWGNSDEQFF.

The genes are TRBV7-3 and TRBJ2-1; 11 bases are a match to TRBD2. Trimming removed 4 bases from V and 4 bases from J; junction bases left unmatched: 9. CDR3 length equals 17 residues. Germline CDR1 SGHTA, CDR2 FQGTGA. DNA of the CDR3: TGTGCCAGCAGCTCTCGGGGTCTAGCGGGGGGTTACAATGAGCAGTTCTTC. Translating gives CASSSRGLAGGYNEQFF.

The V call is TRBV2, the J call TRBJ1-2; D might be TRBD1 (5 bases). The CDR3 runs to 14 residues. Germline CDR1 and CDR2: SNHLY and FYNNEI. Trimming removed 6 bases from V and 8 bases from J, with 19 bases in between. The CDR3 DNA sequence: TGTGCCAGCAGGTACGCCGCAGGGCCAAGAGGCTACACCTTC. Its protein is CASRYAAGPRGYTF.

The gene calls are TRBV28 and TRBJ1-3; 9 bases map to TRBD1. V shed 8 bases, J shed 3 bases, and the junction held 2 bases outside the gene matches. Germline CDR1 and CDR2: MDHEN and SYDVKM. The CDR3 runs 13 residues. In DNA, the CDR3 is TGTGCCAGCCGGGACAGGGTTGGAAACACCATATATTTT. Translating gives CASRDRVGNTIYF.

By share, this clone counts as medium-sized. The rearrangement joins TRBV5-1 to TRBJ2-6, with no clear D. V lost 0 bases and J 1 base, leaving 5 bases between the germline ends. Germline V gene data show CDR1 as SGHRS and CDR2 as YFSETQ. The length of the CDR3 is 15 residues. In nucleotides, the CDR3 is TGCGCCAGCAGCTTGGACGGTTCTGGGGCCAACGTCCTGACTTTC. The encoded protein is CASSLDGSGANVLTF.

This sequence joins TRBV5-1 and TRBJ1-1; D is perhaps TRBD1 (6 bases). CDR1 SGHRS and CDR2 YFSETQ come from the germline V gene. V lost 2 bases and J lost 5, with 13 bases in between. The CDR3 loop spans 14 amino acids. The CDR3, as DNA: TGCGCCAGCAGCTTAGAGGGGGGAACAACTGAAGCTTTCTTT. Amino acid sequence: CASSLEGGTTEAFF.

This clone was seen only once. This chain joins TRBV6-1 and TRBJ2-1; D remains unclear. The CDR3 is 14 amino acids. CDR1 and CDR2 (germline): MNHNS, SASEGT. Trimming shortened V by 11 bases and J by 0 bases, and 14 bases separated the two germline ends. The chain's CDR3 is CAVRALDSYNEQFF. The CDR3 bases are TGTGCCGTTAGGGCACTGGACTCCTACAATGAGCAGTTCTTC.

CDR3 region: CASSVADGGGNQPQHF. The CDR3 coding sequence is TGTGCCAGCAGCGTAGCTGACGGTGGTGGCAATCAGCCCCAGCATTTT. The genes are TRBV9 and TRBJ1-5, with D unresolved. The CDR3 is 16 residues long. From germline, CDR1 is SGDLS and CDR2 YYNGEE. Trimming left V 0 bases short and J 2 bases short, with 12 bases between.

The chain recombines TRBV28 with TRBJ1-3, with D hard to call. The CDR3 runs 13 residues. Germline V gene sequence: CDR1 MDHEN, CDR2 SYDVKM. Trimming removed 3 bases at V and 2 bases at J, with 5 bases between. The CDR3 region is CASSFLAGNTIYF. CDR3 DNA sequence: TGTGCCAGCAGTTTCTTAGCTGGAAACACCATATATTTT.

J is TRBJ1-2 and V is TRBV7-9, with D hard to call. The CDR3 spans 11 residues. V was clipped by 5 bases and J by 8 bases, with 9 bases between them. The germline V gene encodes CDR1 SEHNR and CDR2 FQNEAQ (reference sequence). The DNA for the CDR3 is TGTGCCAGCAGCGAGACGGAGGGCTACACCTTC. Encoded protein: CASSETEGYTF.

The table lists this clone with a count of one. The chain combines TRBV7-9 with TRBJ2-5, with D perhaps TRBD2 (6 bases). V lost 1 base and J 4 bases, leaving 10 bases between the germline ends. The CDR3 is 14 residues long. The germline CDR1 and CDR2 sequences are SEHNR and FQNEAQ (reference sequence). This CDR3 is CASSLVTSGETQYF. In DNA, the CDR3 is TGTGCCAGCAGCTTAGTGACTAGTGGAGAGACCCAGTACTTC.

This clone was counted a few times. V usage is TRBV30 and J usage is TRBJ1-1; D might be TRBD1 (5 bases). CDR1 and CDR2 from the germline V gene are GTSNPN and SVGIG (reference sequence). This CDR3 region has 13 residues. The ends were cut back, 3 bases at V and 3 bases at J, with 11 bases in the middle. The CDR3 region has the DNA TGTGCCTGGAGAGCGGGGGGGGACACTGAAGCTTTCTTT. Translating it yields CAWRAGGDTEAFF.

This sequence joins TRBV6-5 and TRBJ1-5; D unclear. Germline V gene lookup returns CDR1 MNHEY and CDR2 SVGAGI. Trimming pared 5 bases from V and 4 bases from J, leaving 6 bases between. This CDR3 is built from 12 residues. The CDR3 DNA follows: TGTGCCAGCAGTCGCTCTAATCAGCCCCAGCATTTT. Its translation: CASSRSNQPQHF.

This clone appeared a single time. This chain connects TRBV6-5 to TRBJ2-5; TRBD2 matches at 9 bases. Germline loops: CDR1 MNHEY, CDR2 SVGAGI. This CDR3 is built from 16 residues. V shed 0 bases, J shed 6 bases, and the junction held 8 bases outside the gene matches. CDR3 loop: CASSYSGGGARKTQYF. Written as DNA, the CDR3 is TGTGCCAGCAGTTACTCAGGCGGGGGGGCCCGAAAGACCCAGTACTTC.

V is TRBV6-5 and J is TRBJ1-5; D is unclear. Germline-derived CDR1 and CDR2 are MNHEY and SVGAGI. V was pared by 4 bases and J by 1 base, with 5 bases between. This CDR3 contains 13 residues. The CDR3 nucleotides read TGTGCCAGCAGTTCACACAGCAATCAGCCCCAGCATTTT. Protein: CASSSHSNQPQHF.

The rearrangement links TRBV7-6 to TRBJ1-1; D is undetermined. The CDR3 length is 15 residues. The germline V and J ends were trimmed by 4 bases and 6 bases, with 18 bases remaining between them. The germline gives CDR1 SGHVS, CDR2 FNYEAQ. CDR3 nucleotides: TGTGCCAGCAGCTCCCCAGCAGGAAAGGGAGCTGAAGCTTTCTTT. Protein: CASSSPAGKGAEAFF.

This sequence joins TRBV9 and TRBJ2-3, with 7 bases that match TRBD1. Germline V CDR1 and CDR2: SGDLS, YYNGEE. V was clipped by 3 bases and J by 1 base; unmatched bases: 2. The CDR3 has 14 residues. CDR3 residues: CASSDGQGTDTQYF. DNA for the CDR3: TGTGCCAGCAGCGACGGACAGGGCACAGATACGCAGTATTTT. Combining the CDR3 with reference TRBV9 and TRBJ2-3 gives the whole variable domain DSGVTQTPKHLITATGQRVTLRCSPRSGDLSVYWYQQSLDQGLQFLIQYYNGEERAKGNILERFSAQQFPDLHSELNLSSLELGDSALYFCASSDGQGTDTQYFGPGTRLTVL.

The gene calls are TRBV5-1 and TRBJ2-3; 14 positions match TRBD2. CDR1 and CDR2 from the germline V gene are SGHRS and YFSETQ. The CDR3 is made up of 20 amino acids. V shed 1 base and J 2 bases; nucleotides not matched to a gene: 12. CDR3 amino acids: CASSLPLRTSGGTHTDTQYF. The CDR3 region has the DNA TGCGCCAGCAGCTTGCCCTTGAGGACTAGCGGGGGGACTCACACAGATACGCAGTATTTT.

The chain links TRBV4-3 to TRBJ1-5; D uncertain. Germline CDR1 LGHNA, CDR2 YSLEER. This CDR3 region has 15 residues. Trimming left V 0 bases short and J 3 bases short, with 9 bases between. CDR3 DNA sequence: TGCGCCAGCAGCCAAGATGGCAATGACAATCAGCCCCAGCATTTT. It translates to CASSQDGNDNQPQHF.